The TCR beta chain under discussion was sequenced for a study of vaccination effects on CD4 cells after COVID-19 (dated by TCRdb to between 2020 and 2023). Background for the entire study: Two doses of either the BNT162b2 or the mRNA-1273 mRNA SARS-CoV-2 vaccine were administered to participants. The study compared SARS-CoV-2 spike-specific CD4+ TCR repertoires before and after mRNA vaccination in COVID-19 convalescent patients and infection-naive vaccine recipients. Altogether, nine to ten COVID-19 convalescent patients and a handful of SARS-CoV-2-naive healthy vaccine recipients made up the full study. Cultures from other donors in the study were sequenced using the Oncomine TCR Beta short-read assay on an Illumina iSeq 100.

The ViraFEST assay stimulated PBMC with viral peptide pools and then used TCR sequencing to identify antigen-specific CD4+ T cell clonotypes by expansion. After less than 13 days of culture, CD4+ T cells were isolated with the EasySep CD4+ T cell isolation kit. None of the healthy vaccine recipients had a prior SARS-CoV-2 infection, which was confirmed by nucleocapsid antibody tests that came back negative both before and after vaccination. Each well held more than 1.5 million PBMC cultured in IMDM containing around 5.1% human AB serum, 8.5 to 10 IU/ml IL-2 and gentamicin, along with roughly 10 ug/ml peptides. On days 3 and 7, half of the culture medium was replaced with fresh IL-2-containing medium. Unless otherwise noted, each peptide stimulation condition was cultured in triplicate wells. Using Ficoll-Paque Plus gradient centrifugation, PBMC were separated from whole blood and then either used fresh or cryopreserved at -140C. The overlapping peptide pools covered the spike proteins of SARS-CoV-2 as well as those of the common cold coronaviruses HCoV-NL63, HCoV-OC43 and HCoV-229E. The QIAamp micro DNA kit was used to extract genomic DNA from the cultured CD4+ T cells.

On the study overall, not on this receptor specifically: In healthy vaccine recipients, vaccine-induced clones were almost all SARS-CoV-2 mono-reactive, with only 1 of 255 being cross-reactive with common cold coronaviruses. At late post-vaccination timepoints, both infection-induced and vaccine-induced clones showed marked clonal contraction, consistent with waning T cell responses. The study was limited by a small number of convalescent patients, and early post-infection timepoints were lacking.

Preparation of the library involved the immunoSEQ multiplex PCR assay. TCR beta CDR3 sequencing was performed on DNA from the cultured, isolated CD4+ T cells. As for the original processing: The analysis removed non-productive TCR sequences, trimmed reads to the CDR3 region, and retained only CDR3s that were 7 or more amino acids long. Antigen-specific clonotypes were identified using the MANAFEST web app by comparison of expansion in peptide wells against reference cultures. To count as positive, a clone had to show expansion at FDR<0.05 compared with the reference and with all other wells, an odds ratio above 5, and a frequency above 0.1% in two replicate wells. A clonotype was called cross-reactive if it was significantly expanded both in SARS-CoV-2 spike wells and in at least one common cold coronavirus spike condition. CDR3 similarity was assessed by Levenshtein distance using the stringdist R package, and unrooted trees were constructed with ape in R 3.6.1. Here the immuneACCESS table is served through TCRdb, limited to in-frame sequences with V and J called. Missing clones are a known gap in these copies; in checked studies unresolved V genes cover under half, and the rest lacks a known reason. D and trimming were read from the DNA, whereas the V and J calls and clone size are those reported in that table. The sample table records about 20,000 clones; approximately 70% of these occur just once. Approximately 8.5% of the sample is in the top ten clones.

About this clone itself: The antigen this receptor binds is unknown. No much larger clone is present one base from it, and per-base qualities are unavailable.

According to the germline V gene, CDR1 reads SGHRS and CDR2 reads YFSETQ. CDR3 length: 15 amino acids, cysteine to phenylalanine. Only the CDR3 DNA stays, 45 bases, in frame from base 1. Unmatched junction bases come to 6, with V trimmed by 1 base and J by 5 bases. The source was CD4+ T cells from PBMCs cultured with HCoV-NL63 spike peptides, collected before COVID-19 vaccination. In the paper's terms, the cell subset or site label means: HCoV-NL63 spike overlapping peptide pool stimulation. The source is a human donor who received a COVID-19 vaccine. The chain was built from TRBV5-1 and TRBJ2-7, with TRBD2 identical over 10 junction bases. The CDR3 is CASSLPLAGADEQYF. The DNA reads as follows: TGCGCCAGCAGCTTGCCGCTAGCGGGAGCGGACGAGCAGTACTTC. Where the CDR3 stops, the reference TRBV5-1 and TRBJ2-7 genes take over; the full variable domain is KAGVTQTPRYLIKTRGQQVTLSCSPISGHRSVSWYQQTPGQGLQFLFEYFSETQRNKGNFPGRFSGRQFSNSRSEMNVSTLELGDSALYLCASSLPLAGADEQYFGPGTRLTVT.